This T cell receptor (beta chain) was recovered during a study of blood T cell repertoires in COVID-19. Study-wide background: Donors in the United States, Italy and Spain gave samples during acute or convalescent COVID-19. T cells, B-cell-depleted T cells, or PBMCs supplied cDNA or gDNA.

Authors' methods: Reference gene primer amplification yielded estimated nucleated cell counts. Only in-frame clones appear in the TCRdb table, and some are missing; sequencing was by immunoSEQ multiplex PCR. V, J and clone size are those of that table, while D and trimming were read from the DNA. The sample lists 150,000 to 200,000 clones, 80% to 90% occurring once. The V and J ends lost 4 bases and 4 bases, in that order; junction bases with no gene match: 7. The CDR3 covers 15 residues. The germline V gene has CDR1 LGHDT and CDR2 YNNKEL (reference sequence). A Seattle source enrolled patients during active infection and followed them longitudinally.

The TCR sequence derives from a woman aged 55-69 years with COVID-19, enrolled during active disease. The sequencing input was peripheral blood. J is TRBJ1-5 and V is TRBV3-1 (or the pseudogene TRBV3-2), with 7 bases aligning to TRBD1. Here the CDR3 reads CASSLEPGQNQPQHF. The CDR3 DNA follows: TGTGCCAGCAGCCTTGAGCCGGGACAGAATCAGCCCCAGCATTTT.